This TCR beta chain was profiled in a study of blood T cell repertoires in COVID-19. About the research overall: Both acute and convalescent COVID-19 samples were obtained from the United States, Italy and Spain. In each case, the material was cDNA or gDNA derived from T cells, B-cell-depleted T cells, or PBMCs.

The CDR3 loop spans 14 amino acids. Per germline, CDR1 MNHEY and CDR2 SVGEGT. Trimming stripped 3 bases from V and 5 bases from J, with 14 bases between. Original analysis: Reference gene primers were amplified, and this amplification served to estimate nucleated cell counts. Sequencing used immunoSEQ multiplex PCR; TCRdb keeps in-frame clones, though not all of them. The V and J calls and clone size were taken over from that table, and D and trimming were inferred from the DNA. Here the sample spans tens of thousands of clones, almost 80% being singletons. The chain combines TRBV6-2 or TRBV6-3 with TRBJ2-7, with D unresolved. The material sequenced was peripheral blood. The source of this sequence is a man aged 55 to 69 with acute or convalescent COVID-19. CDR3 in amino acids: CASSYNRPAHEQYF. In nucleotides, the CDR3 is TGTGCCAGCAGTTATAACAGACCAGCCCACGAGCAGTACTTC.